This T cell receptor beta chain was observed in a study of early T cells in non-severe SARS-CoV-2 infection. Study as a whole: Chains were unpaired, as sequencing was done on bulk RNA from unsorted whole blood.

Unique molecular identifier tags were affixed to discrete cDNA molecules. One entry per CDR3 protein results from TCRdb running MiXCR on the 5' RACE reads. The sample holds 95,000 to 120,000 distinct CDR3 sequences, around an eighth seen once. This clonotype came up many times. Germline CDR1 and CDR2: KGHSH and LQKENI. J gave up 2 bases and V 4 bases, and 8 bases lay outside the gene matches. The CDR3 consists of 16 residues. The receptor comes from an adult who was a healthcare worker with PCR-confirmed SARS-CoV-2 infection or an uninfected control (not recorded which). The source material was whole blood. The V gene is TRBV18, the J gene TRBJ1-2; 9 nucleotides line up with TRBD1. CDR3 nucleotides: TGTGCCAGCTCACTAGCCGGGACAGGGAACAACTATGGCTACACCTTC. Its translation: CASSLAGTGNNYGYTF. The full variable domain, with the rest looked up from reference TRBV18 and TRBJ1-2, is NAGVMQNPRHLVRRRGQEARLRCSPMKGHSHVYWYRQLPEEGLKFMVYLQKENIIDESGMPKERFSAEFPKEGPSILRIQQVVRGDSAAYFCASSLAGTGNNYGYTFGSGTRLTVV.